The 10 T cell receptor beta chains given below trace back to one sample, sequenced in a study of PD-L1 blockade in urothelial cancer. Clones were sequenced by immunoSEQ multiplex PCR, and TCRdb holds only the in-frame ones, with some missing. This sample has tens of thousands of clones, with 79% found just once. Time point denoted: peripheral blood 6 weeks after treatment start. The specimen comprised PBMCs, sampled around atezolizumab (anti-PD-L1) treatment. The receptors were gathered from a man in his sixties or seventies with urothelial cancer.

The chain employs TRBV19 and TRBJ1-1; no clear D. From germline, CDR1 is LNHDA and CDR2 SQIVND (reference sequence). CDR3 length: 14 amino acids. Trimming shortened V by 4 bases and J by 8 bases, and 17 bases separated the two germline ends. CDR3 amino acids: CASSTPANKTEAFF. As DNA, the CDR3 is TGTGCCAGTAGTACCCCTGCAAATAAAACAGAAGCTTTCTTT.

The gene calls are TRBV29-1 and TRBJ2-6; TRBD2 is a possible D gene (6 bases). V lost 3 bases and J lost 0, with 9 bases in between. Germline CDR1 reads SQVTM; CDR2 reads ANQGSEA. The CDR3 loop spans 15 amino acids. The chain's CDR3 is CSVDGGSSGANVLTF. CDR3 sequence (DNA): TGCAGCGTTGATGGGGGGAGCTCTGGGGCCAACGTCCTGACTTTC.

This chain uses TRBV6-5 with TRBJ1-1, with TRBD1 as a possible D gene (5 bases). Per the germline V gene, CDR1 is MNHEY and CDR2 is SVGAGI. This CDR3 region has 13 residues. The germline V and J ends were trimmed by 6 bases and 5 bases, with 13 bases remaining between them. CDR3 nucleotide sequence: TGTGCCAGCAGGGTGGGGCCAGGGACTGAAGCTTTCTTT. This translates into CASRVGPGTEAFF.

The V gene is TRBV2, the J gene TRBJ2-7; 7 nucleotides agree with TRBD2. This CDR3 has 14 residues. Germline CDR1 is SNHLY and CDR2 is FYNNEI. V lost 11 bases to trimming and J lost 0 bases; unmatched junction nucleotides: 10. CDR3 DNA: TGTGCCGGACGAAGGGGACTATCCTCCTACGAGCAGTACTTC. Protein sequence: CAGRRGLSSYEQYF.

The genes are TRBV4-3 and TRBJ1-1; TRBD1 matches 8 bases. Germline values: CDR1 LGHNA, CDR2 YSLEER. Unmatched junction bases numbered 14, after V lost 1 base and J lost 10 bases. The CDR3 is made up of 16 amino acids. Here the CDR3 reads CASSQGFRTGFNGAFF. CDR3 bases: TGCGCCAGCAGCCAAGGGTTCAGGACAGGGTTCAATGGAGCTTTCTTT.

The rearrangement links TRBV11-2 to TRBJ2-7; tentative D call: TRBD1 (6 bases). Trimming shortened V by 5 bases and J by 2 bases, and 13 bases separated the two germline ends. Germline V gene lookup returns CDR1 SGHAT and CDR2 FQNNGV. The CDR3 spans 14 residues. The CDR3 protein is CASSRKTGTYEQYF. CDR3 DNA: TGTGCCAGCAGCCGAAAAACAGGGACCTACGAGCAGTACTTC.

The chain employs TRBV9 and TRBJ1-4, with D perhaps matching TRBD1 (5 bases). There are 14 residues in the CDR3. The V end was cut by 4 bases, the J end by 8 bases, with 15 bases between. Germline-derived CDR1 and CDR2 are SGDLS and YYNGEE. The CDR3 region is CASSSIGAAEKLFF. CDR3 coding DNA: TGTGCCAGCAGCTCAATTGGGGCAGCAGAAAAACTGTTTTTT.

The gene calls are TRBV7-2 and TRBJ2-7, with TRBD2 as a possible D gene (7 bases). The CDR3 has 14 residues. Trimming removed 7 bases at V and 6 bases at J, with 19 bases between. Germline V gene sequence: CDR1 SGHTA, CDR2 FQGNSA. Here the CDR3 reads CASTLAGARGEQYF. CDR3 coding DNA: TGTGCCAGCACCCTCGCGGGGGCGCGGGGCGAGCAGTACTTC.

This clone was counted only a few times. The chain employs TRBV7-2 and TRBJ1-5; unclear D gene. CDR3 length: 13 amino acids. CDR1 is SGHTA and CDR2 is FQGNSA in the germline V gene. V gave up 5 bases and J gave up 7 bases, with 12 bases separating them. CDR3 bases: TGTGCCAGCAGCGCCGGTCTCCCCCAGCCCCAGCATTTT. Translated: CASSAGLPQPQHF.

The chain is built from TRBV6-5 and TRBJ1-1; D might be TRBD1 (6 bases). Germline assignment: CDR1 MNHEY and CDR2 SVGAGI. The CDR3 has 14 amino acids. V shed 1 base and J shed 1 base, with 7 bases lying between them. CDR3 sequence (DNA): TGTGCCAGCAGTTACTTGGGACAGAACACTGAAGCTTTCTTT. As protein: CASSYLGQNTEAFF.